This is a list of T cell receptor beta chains from one sample in a study of T-cell memory formation after mild COVID-19. Each CDR3 protein is one row after TCRdb ran MiXCR on the 5' RACE reads. The sample records 410,000 or so distinct CDR3 sequences, 23% being singletons. Sequencing was carried out using PBMCs or a T cell subset sorted from them (not recorded which). These receptors were taken from an adult woman who had mild COVID-19 (a few samples of this study predate the infection). Cell type and time point are not known. Each CDR3 is given with its conserved first and last residue. A D gene is named only where the DNA matches it firmly. Clone size appears in some rows only: once, few, many, or a class for an expanded clone.

cdr3_aa,cdr3_nt,clone_size,v_call,j_call,d_call
CASSLWVNQETQYF,TGTGCCAGCAGTTTATGGGTGAACCAAGAGACCCAGTACTTC,many,TRBV12-3/TRBV12-4,TRBJ2-5,.
CASRTSGTGVVGEQYF,TGTGCCAGCAGAACCTCCGGGACAGGGGTCGTTGGCGAGCAGTACTTC,.,TRBV6-2/TRBV6-3,TRBJ2-7,TRBD1
CASSFGAGGETEAFF,TGTGCCAGCAGTTTTGGTGCCGGGGGGGAAACTGAAGCTTTCTTT,few,TRBV12-3/TRBV12-4,TRBJ1-1,.
CASSSPGLRAFF,TGCGCCAGCAGCTCTCCGGGACTAAGAGCTTTCTTT,.,TRBV5-1,TRBJ1-1,.
CASSQVPAPGGEAFF,TGCGCCAGCAGCCAAGTTCCCGCCCCAGGCGGAGAAGCTTTCTTT,few,TRBV4-1,TRBJ1-1,.
CASSWGGQTMNTEAFF,TGTGCCAGCAGCTGGGGGGGACAGACCATGAACACTGAAGCTTTCTTT,.,TRBV5-4,TRBJ1-1,TRBD1
CSAYRDIGDTQYF,TGCAGTGCTTACCGGGACATAGGAGATACGCAGTATTTT,.,TRBV20-1,TRBJ2-3,.
CASSAAGGWGTDTQYF,TGTGCCAGCAGCGCCGCCGGAGGGTGGGGCACAGATACGCAGTATTTT,.,TRBV9,TRBJ2-3,.
CSATPLPSGGPIYEQYF,TGCAGTGCGACCCCACTTCCTAGCGGGGGACCAATATACGAGCAGTACTTC,.,TRBV20-1,TRBJ2-7,TRBD2
CASSLAGTPPSNEQFF,TGTGCCAGCAGCTTAGCCGGGACACCTCCCTCCAATGAGCAGTTCTTC,.,TRBV7-2,TRBJ2-1,.
CASSVGGAWGEQFF,TGTGCCAGCAGCGTCGGGGGGGCCTGGGGTGAGCAGTTCTTC,few,TRBV7-2,TRBJ2-1,TRBD2
CASSVAQDTQYF,TGTGCCAGCAGCGTAGCCCAGGATACGCAGTATTTT,.,TRBV9,TRBJ2-3,.
CSAQKAPYVIQYF,TGCAGTGCTCAGAAGGCCCCGTACGTCATTCAGTACTTC,few,TRBV20-1,TRBJ2-4,.
CASSLYLVKRDTQYF,TGTGCCAGCAGTTTATACTTAGTCAAGCGAGATACGCAGTATTTT,.,TRBV27,TRBJ2-3,.
CAWSQGKGRGSPLHF,TGTGCCTGGAGCCAGGGAAAGGGCAGGGGTTCACCCCTCCACTTT,few,TRBV30,TRBJ1-6,.
CSARDRGVDQPQHF,TGCAGTGCTAGAGACAGGGGAGTGGATCAGCCCCAGCATTTT,.,TRBV20-1,TRBJ1-5,.
CAWSQPGQGVYEQYF,TGTGCCTGGAGCCAACCGGGACAGGGGGTGTACGAGCAGTACTTC,.,TRBV30,TRBJ2-7,TRBD1
CATGGPQIWGGELFF,TGTGCCACCGGAGGGCCTCAAATTTGGGGCGGGGAGCTGTTTTTT,.,TRBV6-1,TRBJ2-2,.
CASSRDSIGTDTQYF,TGTGCCAGCAGTCGTGACTCTATTGGCACAGATACGCAGTATTTT,few,TRBV27,TRBJ2-3,.
CASSYTSGGPYEQYF,TGCGCCAGCAGCTATACTAGCGGGGGACCCTACGAGCAGTACTTC,few,TRBV5-1,TRBJ2-7,TRBD2
CASSQATGDNEKLFF,TGCGCCAGCAGCCAAGCGACAGGGGATAATGAAAAACTGTTTTTT,.,TRBV4-3,TRBJ1-4,TRBD1
CATSDLLQGDTQYF,TGTGCCACCAGTGATTTGCTACAGGGAGATACGCAGTATTTT,few,TRBV24-1,TRBJ2-3,.
CSARRTAYQETQYF,TGCAGTGCTAGGCGGACAGCGTACCAAGAGACCCAGTACTTC,.,TRBV20-1,TRBJ2-5,.
CASSSRDGDYEQYF,TGTGCCAGCAGCAGCCGGGACGGGGACTACGAGCAGTACTTC,.,TRBV5-6,TRBJ2-7,.
CASSDKGAAYGYTF,TGTGCCAGCAGCGATAAGGGGGCGGCCTATGGCTACACCTTC,few,TRBV9,TRBJ1-2,TRBD1
CASSLELTSYVDEQFF,TGCGCCAGCAGCTTGGAATTGACTAGTTATGTAGATGAGCAGTTCTTC,many,TRBV5-1,TRBJ2-1,.
CASSPGLAGGLYEQYF,TGTGCCAGCAGTCCGGGACTAGCGGGGGGATTGTACGAGCAGTACTTC,many,TRBV12-3/TRBV12-4,TRBJ2-7,TRBD2
CASSLGVVSYEQYF,TGTGCCAGCAGCTTAGGGGTAGTATCCTACGAGCAGTACTTC,few,TRBV7-2,TRBJ2-7,.